This T cell receptor beta chain derives from a study of Tregs in tolerant kidney transplant recipients. CD4+CD25+CD127- Tregs, CD4+CD25- non-Tregs, CD4 and CD8 cells were sorted. Produced via immunoSEQ multiplex PCR; TCRdb's table is partial and in-frame only. Altogether some 250,000 clones are present, roughly 80% being singletons, with the ten largest covering 0.5% to 0.65%. The V gene end was trimmed by 0 bases and the J gene end by 3 bases; junction bases not matched to a gene: 4. Germline CDR1 MNHEY, CDR2 SVGAGI. This CDR3 is 15 amino acids long. Study-wide findings and caveats: The most relevant donor-specific Treg TCRbeta repertoire apparently came from expansion with activated donor B cells. Few patients were studied, so findings need validation in larger groups.

As for this clone: Antigen unknown.

This clonotype was sampled from a human donor in good health. Sequencing used CD4+ T cells from blood. The chain employs TRBV6-5 and TRBJ2-7; TRBD1 matches 8 bases. The CDR3 here is CASSYSAGGNYEQYF. CDR3 DNA: TGTGCCAGCAGTTACTCGGCAGGGGGCAACTACGAGCAGTACTTC.